This T cell receptor (beta chain) was captured in a study of T cell changes during pregnancy in multiple sclerosis. The table came from immunoSEQ multiplex PCR; TCRdb's copy has only in-frame clones and leaves some out. The sample shows 85,000 to 120,000 clones, 85% to 95% of them seen only once. Trimming stripped 4 bases from V and 3 bases from J, with 10 bases between. The V gene's germline CDR1 is SGHNT and CDR2 YYREEE (reference sequence). The CDR3 is made up of 13 amino acids. The source was peripheral blood, collected after pregnancy. The chain employs TRBV5-4 and TRBJ1-2; D is uncertain. This clonotype was sampled from a female donor with multiple sclerosis, enrolled in a pregnancy study. CDR3 loop: CASSINSDYGYTF. The CDR3 bases are TGTGCCAGCAGCATTAACAGTGACTATGGCTACACCTTC. The complete variable domain, with remaining parts taken from reference TRBV5-4 and TRBJ1-2, reads ETGVTQSPTHLIKTRGQQVTLRCSSQSGHNTVSWYQQALGQGPQFIFQYYREEENGRGNFPPRFSGLQFPNYSSELNVNALELDDSALYLCASSINSDYGYTFGSGTRLTVV.